There are a few counts of the clone carrying this TCR beta chain. These data are taken from a study of blood T cell repertoires in COVID-19. V was clipped by 3 bases and J by 8 bases, with 16 bases between them. Germline-derived CDR1 and CDR2 are SQVTM and ANQGSEA. The CDR3 is made up of 14 amino acids. The assay was immunoSEQ multiplex PCR, and TCRdb's table has in-frame clones only and misses some. The table includes about 270,000 clones, around nine tenths detected once. V is TRBV29-1 and J is TRBJ1-4; a weak D match, TRBD1 (6 bases). Material for sequencing was PBMCs or T cells enriched from blood (not recorded which). This clonotype originated in a young woman who had recovered from COVID-19. In DNA form, the CDR3 reads TGCAGCGTTGACAGCTCAGGGGCAGGGGAAAAACTGTTTTTT. Encoded protein: CSVDSSGAGEKLFF.